The T cell receptor (beta chain) under discussion was sequenced for a study of T cells in Graves' hyperthyroidism and ophthalmopathy. Study context: Once the initial diagnosis was made, peripheral blood was obtained before any treatment. Overall study findings and caveats: Expanded thyroid clonotypes (above 0.001) were mostly also found in blood.

RNA transcripts gave rise to amplified TCR beta CDR3 regions. Carried out on the TCR CDR3, a first-round RT-PCR used the HTBI primer set. TCRdb called the multiplex PCR reads again in MiXCR, with one record for every CDR3 protein. Of approximately 330,000 distinct CDR3 sequences detected, under 25% appear once; the ten largest clones hold 50% to 65%. The CDR3 is made up of 14 amino acids. Trimming removed 2 bases from V and 0 bases from J, with 7 bases in between. This clonotype was counted at least ten times. Its matching antigen is unknown. The genes are TRBV12-3 or TRBV12-4 and TRBJ1-1; no clear D gene. The clonotype was recovered from a woman in her 50s with Graves' hyperthyroidism. The sequenced sample consisted of blood. CDR3 DNA sequence: TGTGCCAGCAGTTTACAGCATATGAACACTGAAGCTTTCTTT. It is translated as CASSLQHMNTEAFF.